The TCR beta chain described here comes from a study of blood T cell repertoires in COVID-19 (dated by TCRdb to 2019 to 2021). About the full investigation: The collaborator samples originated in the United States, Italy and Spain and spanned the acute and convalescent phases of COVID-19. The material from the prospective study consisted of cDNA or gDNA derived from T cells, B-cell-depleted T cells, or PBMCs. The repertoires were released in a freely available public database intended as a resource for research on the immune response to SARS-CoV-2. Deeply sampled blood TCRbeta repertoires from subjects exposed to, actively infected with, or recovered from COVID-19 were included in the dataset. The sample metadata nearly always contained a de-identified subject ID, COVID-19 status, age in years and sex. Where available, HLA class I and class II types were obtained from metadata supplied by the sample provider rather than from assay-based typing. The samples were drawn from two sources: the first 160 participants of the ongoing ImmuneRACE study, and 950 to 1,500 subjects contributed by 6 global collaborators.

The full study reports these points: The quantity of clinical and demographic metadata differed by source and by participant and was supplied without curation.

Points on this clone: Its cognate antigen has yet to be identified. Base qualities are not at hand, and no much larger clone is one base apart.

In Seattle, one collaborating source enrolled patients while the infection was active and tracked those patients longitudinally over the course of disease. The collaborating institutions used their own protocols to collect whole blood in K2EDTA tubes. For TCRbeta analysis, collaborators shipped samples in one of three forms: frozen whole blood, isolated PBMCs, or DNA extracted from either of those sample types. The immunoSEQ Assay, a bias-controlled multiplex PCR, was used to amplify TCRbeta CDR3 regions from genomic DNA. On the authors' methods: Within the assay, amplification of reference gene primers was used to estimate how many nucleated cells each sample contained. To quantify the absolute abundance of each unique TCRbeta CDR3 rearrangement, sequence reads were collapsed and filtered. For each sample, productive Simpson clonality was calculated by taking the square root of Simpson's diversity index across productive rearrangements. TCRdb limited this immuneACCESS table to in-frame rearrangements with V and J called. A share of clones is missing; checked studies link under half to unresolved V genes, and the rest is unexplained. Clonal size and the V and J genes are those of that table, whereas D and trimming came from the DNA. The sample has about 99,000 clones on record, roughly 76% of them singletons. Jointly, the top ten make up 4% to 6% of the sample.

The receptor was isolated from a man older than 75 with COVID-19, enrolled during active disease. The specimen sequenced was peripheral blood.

Here the CDR3 is given as CASSLILLAGELTAKDNEQFF. The nucleotide sequence reads as follows: TGTGCCAGCAGCTTAATTTTACTAGCGGGAGAGCTGACCGCCAAAGACAATGAGCAGTTCTTC. This sequence uses TRBV7-3 and TRBJ2-1; TRBD2 agrees with 11 junctional bases. CDR1 SGHTA and CDR2 FQGTGA are derived from the germline V gene. Spanning cysteine to phenylalanine, the CDR3 consists of 21 amino acids. This entry keeps only the CDR3 DNA: 63 bases, framed from base 1. V lost 1 base and J lost 5 bases, and the count of bases not matched to a germline gene is 19.